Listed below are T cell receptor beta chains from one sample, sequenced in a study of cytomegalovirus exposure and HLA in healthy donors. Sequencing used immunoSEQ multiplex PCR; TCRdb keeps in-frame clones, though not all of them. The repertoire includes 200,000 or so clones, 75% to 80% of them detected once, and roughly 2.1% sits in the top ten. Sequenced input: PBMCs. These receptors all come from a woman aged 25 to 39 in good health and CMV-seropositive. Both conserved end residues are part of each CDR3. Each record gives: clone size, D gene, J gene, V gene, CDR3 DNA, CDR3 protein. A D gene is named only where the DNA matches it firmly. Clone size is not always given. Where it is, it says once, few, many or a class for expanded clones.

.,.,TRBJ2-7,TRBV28,TGTGCCAGCAGTTTCGGACTGATTTCCTACGAGCAGTACTTC,CASSFGLISYEQYF
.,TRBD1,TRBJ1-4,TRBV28,TGTGCCAGCAGTTGGACAGGGGGGACAACTAATGAAAAACTGTTTTTT,CASSWTGGTTNEKLFF
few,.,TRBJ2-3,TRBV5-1,TGCGCCAGCACCACGGGGACACTCATCACAGATACGCAGTATTTT,CASTTGTLITDTQYF
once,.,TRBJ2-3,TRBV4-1,TGCGCCAGCAGCCAAGATGGCAGGTCAGATACGCAGTATTTT,CASSQDGRSDTQYF
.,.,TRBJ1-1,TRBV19,TGTGCCAGTAGTATAAAAGTTCCGGACACTGAAGCTTTCTTT,CASSIKVPDTEAFF
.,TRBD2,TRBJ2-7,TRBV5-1,TGCGCCAGCAGCCACGACGACCGGGGAGGGAACTACGAGCAGTACTTC,CASSHDDRGGNYEQYF
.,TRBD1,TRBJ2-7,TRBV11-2,TGTGCCAGCAGCTTAGGACAGGGCCTCGAGCAGTACTTC,CASSLGQGLEQYF
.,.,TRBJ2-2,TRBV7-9,TGTGCCAGCGGGTTCCTACGGGGCACCGGGGAGCTGTTTTTT,CASGFLRGTGELFF
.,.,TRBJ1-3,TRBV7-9,TGTGCCAGCAGCTTCCCCCGTGGCCCCTCTGGAAACACCATATATTTT,CASSFPRGPSGNTIYF
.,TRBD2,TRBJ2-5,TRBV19,TGTGCCAGTAGTATGACTAGCGGCCAAGAGACCCAGTACTTC,CASSMTSGQETQYF
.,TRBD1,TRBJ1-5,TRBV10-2,TGCGCCACCCTGGACAGGGGAGGCAATCAGCCCCAGCATTTT,CATLDRGGNQPQHF
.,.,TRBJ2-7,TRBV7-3,TGTGCCAGCAGCCGGGACAACAACTACGAGCAGTACTTC,CASSRDNNYEQYF
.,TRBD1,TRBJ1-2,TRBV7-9,TGTGCCAGCAGCTTAGGAGGGGACAGGGGTGGCTACACCTTC,CASSLGGDRGGYTF
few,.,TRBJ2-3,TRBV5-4,TGTGCCAGCAGCCTAGGGGCAGGGGTCACAGATACGCAGTATTTT,CASSLGAGVTDTQYF
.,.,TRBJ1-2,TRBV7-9,TGTGCCAGCAGCCCCAACCCCCGGGACTATGGCTACACCTTC,CASSPNPRDYGYTF
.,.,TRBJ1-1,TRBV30,TGTGCCTGGAGCCACATGTCGGGAACTGAAGCTTTCTTT,CAWSHMSGTEAFF
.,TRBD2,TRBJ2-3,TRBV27,TGTGCCAGCAGTCCCTCAGGACTAGCGGGGGTTCGGGATACGCAGTATTTT,CASSPSGLAGVRDTQYF
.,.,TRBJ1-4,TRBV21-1,TGTGCCAGCAGCAAATCGCCCAGGGGGCCGGGGGAAAAACTGTTTTTT,CASSKSPRGPGEKLFF
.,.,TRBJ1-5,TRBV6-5,TGTGCCAGCAGTTACTCGCTCGGGAGCAATCAGCCCCAGCATTTT,CASSYSLGSNQPQHF
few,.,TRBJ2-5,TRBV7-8,TGTGCCAGCAGCTTAGGGGTGGTGCGGGAGACCCAGTACTTC,CASSLGVVRETQYF
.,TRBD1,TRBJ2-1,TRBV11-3,TGTGCCAGCAGCTTGGGGACAGGGGTCTTCAATGAGCAGTTCTTC,CASSLGTGVFNEQFF
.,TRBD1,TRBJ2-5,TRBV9,TGTGCCAGCAGCGCAAGACAGGGGGGTGACCAGTACTTC,CASSARQGGDQYF
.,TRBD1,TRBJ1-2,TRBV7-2,TGTGCCAGCAGCATGAGCCGGGACAGGAGTAACTATGGCTACACCTTC,CASSMSRDRSNYGYTF
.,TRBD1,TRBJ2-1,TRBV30,TGTGCCTGGAGTGACAGGGGGCGCAGTGGTGAGCAGTTCTTC,CAWSDRGRSGEQFF
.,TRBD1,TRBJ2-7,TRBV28,TGTGCCAGCAGTCGGCCGAAAAGAGGGACAGGGGCTTACGAGCAGTACTTC,CASSRPKRGTGAYEQYF
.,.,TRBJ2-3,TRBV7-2,TGTGCCAGCACCCCCGAAGTAGCAGATACGCAGTATTTT,CASTPEVADTQYF
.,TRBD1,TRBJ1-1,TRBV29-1,TGCAGCGTTCAACTTACAGGGGCGGACACTGAAGCTTTCTTT,CSVQLTGADTEAFF
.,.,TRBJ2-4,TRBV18,TGTGCCAGCTCTCCAAGGTTAGCGGCTGCCAAAAACATTCAGTACTTC,CASSPRLAAAKNIQYF
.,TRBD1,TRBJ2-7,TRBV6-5,TGTGCCAGCGGCCCCGGGACAGGGGGCTACGAGCAGTACTTC,CASGPGTGGYEQYF
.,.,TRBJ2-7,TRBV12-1,TGTGCCAGCAGCGGACAGGGGTTTGGGAGCTCCTACGAGCAGTACTTC,CASSGQGFGSSYEQYF
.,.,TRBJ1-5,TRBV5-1,TGCGCCAGCAGCCCGGGGTATAGCAATCAGCCCCAGCATTTT,CASSPGYSNQPQHF
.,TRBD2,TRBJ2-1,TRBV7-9,TGTGCCAGCAGCTTAGGGGTAGGAAAACTAGCGAACAATGAGCAGTTCTTC,CASSLGVGKLANNEQFF
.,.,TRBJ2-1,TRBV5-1,TGCGCCAGCAGCTTGGACTCTAGCTCCTACAATGAGCAGTTCTTC,CASSLDSSSYNEQFF
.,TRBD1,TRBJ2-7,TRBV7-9,TGTGCCAGCAGCACCACCGGGACAGGGCACTACGAGCAGTACTTC,CASSTTGTGHYEQYF
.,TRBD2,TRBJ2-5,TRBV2,TGTGCCAGCAGCGGGGGACTAGCGGGGGGGGAGACCCAGTACTTC,CASSGGLAGGETQYF
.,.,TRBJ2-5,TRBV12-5,TGTGCTAGTGGTTTGGGGACTTTCCAAGAGACCCAGTACTTC,CASGLGTFQETQYF
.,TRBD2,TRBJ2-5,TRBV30,TGTGCCTGGAGTAGAGCGGGAGGGCCCCAAGAGACCCAGTACTTC,CAWSRAGGPQETQYF
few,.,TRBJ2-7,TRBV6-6,TGTGCCAGCAGTTACCTTAACTACGAGCAGTACTTC,CASSYLNYEQYF
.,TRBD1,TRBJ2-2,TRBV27,TGTGCCAGCAGTCGCCGGGACAGGGCCGGCACCGGGGAGCTGTTTTTT,CASSRRDRAGTGELFF
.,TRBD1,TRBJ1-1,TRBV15,TGTGCCACCAGCAGAACCGGGACAGGGGAATCTGAAGCTTTCTTT,CATSRTGTGESEAFF
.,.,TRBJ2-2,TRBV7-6,TGTGCCAGCAGCTTAGAATTGGCTTCGAACACCGGGGAGCTGTTTTTT,CASSLELASNTGELFF
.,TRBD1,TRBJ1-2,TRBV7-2,TGTGCCAGCAGCTTAGTGGGACAGGGGGGATTCTATGGCTACACCTTC,CASSLVGQGGFYGYTF
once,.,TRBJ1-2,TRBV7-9,TGTGCCAGCAGCCGCCCTGGAGGGGCCGGATATGGCTACACCTTC,CASSRPGGAGYGYTF
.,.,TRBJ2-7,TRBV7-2,TGTGCCAGCAGCTTACAGGGGTGGGAGCAGTACTTC,CASSLQGWEQYF
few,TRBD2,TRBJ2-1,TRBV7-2,TGTGCCAGCAGCCCCCCGGGGGGTACCTACAATGAGCAGTTCTTC,CASSPPGGTYNEQFF
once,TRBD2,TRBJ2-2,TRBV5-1,TGCGCCAGCAGCGCTATCCTGGCGGGGGATGACACCGGGGAGCTGTTTTTT,CASSAILAGDDTGELFF
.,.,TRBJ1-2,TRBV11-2,TGTGCCAGCAGCCCCCAGGGCTTCGATGGCTACACCTTC,CASSPQGFDGYTF
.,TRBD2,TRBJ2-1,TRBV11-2,TGTGCCAGCAGCTTAGTGGTAGCGGGATCCTACAATGAGCAGTTCTTC,CASSLVVAGSYNEQFF
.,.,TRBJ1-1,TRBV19,TGTGCCAGTAGTATTCGAGTTCAAGAGAACACTGAAGCTTTCTTT,CASSIRVQENTEAFF
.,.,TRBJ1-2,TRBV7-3,TGTGCCAGCAGCTTAGTAGGGGGCTATGGCTACACCTTC,CASSLVGGYGYTF
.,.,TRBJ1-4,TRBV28,TGTGCCAGCAGGGGCACCGTTGCGCATTTCGAAAAACTGTTTTTT,CASRGTVAHFEKLFF
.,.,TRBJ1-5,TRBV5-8,TGTGCCAGCACCTATAAGACAGGCGGGCGCAATCAGCCCCAGCATTTT,CASTYKTGGRNQPQHF
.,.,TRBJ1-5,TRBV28,TGTGCCAGCAGTCTATCTCGGGGGGATCAGCCCCAGCATTTT,CASSLSRGDQPQHF
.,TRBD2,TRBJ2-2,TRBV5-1,TGCGCCAGCAGCTCCGGGACTAGCGGGTATAACACCGGGGAGCTGTTTTTT,CASSSGTSGYNTGELFF
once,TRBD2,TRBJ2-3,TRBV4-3,TGCGCCAGCAGCCAAGATATTGGACTAGCGGGAGATAAAGATACGCAGTATTTT,CASSQDIGLAGDKDTQYF
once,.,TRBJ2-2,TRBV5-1,TGCGCCAGCAGCTTGGTTTCCGGGAACACCGGGGAGCTGTTTTTT,CASSLVSGNTGELFF